This is a list of T cell receptor beta chains from one sample in a study of T cells after yellow fever vaccination. One entry per CDR3 protein results from TCRdb running MiXCR on the 5' RACE reads. The sample carries about 300,000 distinct CDR3 sequences, around 6.8% recorded once. The source was PBMCs, collected roughly 46 days after the first yellow fever vaccination. All receptors come from a man between 18 and 29 years old who received the YFV17D yellow fever vaccine. CDR3s include the opening cysteine and the closing phenylalanine or tryptophan. A D gene is named only where the DNA matches it firmly. A clone size is listed for some rows: how often the clone was seen (once, few, many), or a class if it is expanded.

V	D	J	size	DNA	CDR3
TRBV5-1	TRBD2	TRBJ2-3	many	TGCGCCAGCAGCTTGGGACTAGCGGGAGATACGCAGTATTTT	CASSLGLAGDTQYF
TRBV20-1	TRBD2	TRBJ2-3	.	TGCAGTGCTAAAAGCGGGGGGACGGATACGCAGTATTTT	CSAKSGGTDTQYF
TRBV3-1	.	TRBJ1-6	.	TGTGCCAGCAGCCAAGAGTGGGGTGGCTTACAGGTCCGAAATTCACCTCTCCACTTT	CASSQEWGGLQVRNSPLHF
TRBV7-2	.	TRBJ1-3	few	TGTGCCAGCAGCTTAGTGGCAGTCTCTGGAAACACCATATATTTT	CASSLVAVSGNTIYF
TRBV12-3/TRBV12-4	.	TRBJ1-2	few	TGTGCCAGCAGCCCTCACCGGCGGTATGGCTACACCTTC	CASSPHRRYGYTF
TRBV20-1	.	TRBJ2-7	few	TGCAGTGCTAGAGATCAGACCGACGGGCATATGGAGCAGTACTTC	CSARDQTDGHMEQYF
TRBV5-1	TRBD2	TRBJ2-7	many	TGCGCCAGCAGCCCCGGCGGGGGGCCTAACACCCCCCAATACGAGCAGTACTTC	CASSPGGGPNTPQYEQYF
TRBV9	.	TRBJ1-5	few	TGTGCCAGCAGCGTAGGCGACGGACTTGGGCCCCAGCATTTT	CASSVGDGLGPQHF
TRBV7-4	TRBD2	TRBJ2-5	.	TGTGCCAGCAGTCCGGGACTAGCGGGGGGGCCGGAGGAGACCCAGTACTTC	CASSPGLAGGPEETQYF
TRBV23-1	.	TRBJ2-2	.	TGCGCCAGCAGACATGGCTGGCAGCGGTGCACCGGGGAGCTGTTTTTT	CASRHGWQRCTGELFF
TRBV5-1	.	TRBJ1-2	.	TGCGCCAGCAGCCCGACAGTGCTATCAAACTATGGCTACACCTTC	CASSPTVLSNYGYTF
TRBV20-1	.	TRBJ2-2	many	TGCAGTGCTAGAACGAGGTTGAACACCGGGGAGCTGTTTTTT	CSARTRLNTGELFF
TRBV7-9	.	TRBJ1-6	few	TGTGCCAGCAGCTTAATGGGGGGCCAGTCACCCCTCCACTTT	CASSLMGGQSPLHF
TRBV5-1	TRBD1	TRBJ1-2	few	TGCGCCAGCAGCTCGGCCGGGACAGGGAACTATGGCTACACCTTC	CASSSAGTGNYGYTF
TRBV6-2/TRBV6-3	TRBD1	TRBJ2-1	few	TGTGCCAGCCGTGGACAGGGTGGATTGTATGAGCAGTTCTTC	CASRGQGGLYEQFF
TRBV27	.	TRBJ2-3	few	TGTGCCAGCAGCCCCATGGCGGGGGCCCTGGATACGCAGTATTTT	CASSPMAGALDTQYF
TRBV7-9	.	TRBJ2-2	few	TGTGCCAGCAGCATCCCCGGGGAGCTGTTTTTT	CASSIPGELFF
TRBV5-1	.	TRBJ2-1	many	TGCGCCAGCAGCTTGGCCAGCGGAAAAGAGCAGTTCTTC	CASSLASGKEQFF
TRBV29-1	.	TRBJ2-5	few	TGCAGCGTTGCGCGAGGGACCCAAGAGACCCAGTACTTC	CSVARGTQETQYF
TRBV6-1	.	TRBJ2-5	.	TGTGCCAGCAGGCTAGGGGGGGAAGAGACCCAGTACTTC	CASRLGGEETQYF
TRBV6-1	.	TRBJ2-3	.	TGTGCCAGCAGCCGCGGGGCAATAGATACGCAGTATTTT	CASSRGAIDTQYF
TRBV5-1	.	TRBJ1-2	.	TGCGCCAGTAACAGAGAAACAAACTATGGCTACACCTTC	CASNRETNYGYTF
TRBV3-1	.	TRBJ1-3	many	TGTGCCAGCAGCCAACCCCTCTTTGAGGCTGGAAACACCATATATTTT	CASSQPLFEAGNTIYF
TRBV6-1	TRBD1	TRBJ1-5	.	TGTGCCAGCAGGAGAACCGGGACAGGGCTGAATCAGCCCCAGCATTTT	CASRRTGTGLNQPQHF
TRBV10-3	TRBD1	TRBJ2-2	.	TGTGCCATCAGTGAGTGGGACAGGTCGAACACCGGGGAGCTGTTTTTT	CAISEWDRSNTGELFF
TRBV5-1	.	TRBJ1-6	.	TGCGCCAGCAGGTGGACTACAGGGCCTTCAGATTCACCCCTCCACTTT	CASRWTTGPSDSPLHF
TRBV6-1	TRBD1	TRBJ1-4	many	TGTGCCAGCAGTGACCCAAACAGGGGTGGGAACGAAAAACTGTTTTTT	CASSDPNRGGNEKLFF
TRBV14	.	TRBJ2-3	.	TGTGCCAGCCGAGGGTCGCGGGGAAGCACAGATACGCAGTATTTT	CASRGSRGSTDTQYF
TRBV5-1	TRBD2	TRBJ2-1	few	TGCGCCAGCAGCTTGGCGAGCGGGATTGATGAGCAGTTCTTC	CASSLASGIDEQFF
TRBV10-3	TRBD1	TRBJ1-6	.	TGTGCCATCAGTGAGTCGGGACAGGGTAGTAAATCACCCCTCCACTTT	CAISESGQGSKSPLHF
TRBV4-1	.	TRBJ2-6	.	TGCGCCAGCAGCCTACCAGGGAGGTCCCGGGCCAACGTCCTGACTTTC	CASSLPGRSRANVLTF
TRBV20-1	.	TRBJ2-5	.	TGCAGTGCCCACACGAGGACTTCTCTATGGACCCAGTACTTC	CSAHTRTSLWTQYF
TRBV6-5	.	TRBJ1-1	few	TGTGCCAGCAGCCGGGACCGAAAAGCTTTCTTT	CASSRDRKAFF
TRBV20-1	TRBD1	TRBJ2-7	few	TGCAGTGCTAGAGGACAGGGCTACGAGCAGTACTTC	CSARGQGYEQYF
TRBV27	.	TRBJ1-5	few	TGTGCCAGCAGTTTCACAACAGGGTCTCGGCCCCAGCATTTT	CASSFTTGSRPQHF
TRBV7-9	.	TRBJ2-7	few	TGTGCCAGCAGCTTACCCAGGGACACCTACGAGCAGTACTTC	CASSLPRDTYEQYF
TRBV7-2	.	TRBJ2-2	few	TGTGCCAGCAGCTTGCAGGGGCGCATAACCGGGGAGCTGTTTTTT	CASSLQGRITGELFF
TRBV28	.	TRBJ2-6	.	TGTGCCAGCAGCCTGTACGCCTCTGGGGCCAACGTCCTGACTTTC	CASSLYASGANVLTF
TRBV3-1	TRBD2	TRBJ2-5	.	TGTGCCAGCAGCCAAGATAAGGGAGGGTTCCAAGAGACCCAGTACTTC	CASSQDKGGFQETQYF
TRBV11-2	.	TRBJ1-1	few	TGTGCCAGCAGCTTAGTTAGGGAAGCTTTCTTT	CASSLVREAFF
TRBV19	TRBD1	TRBJ1-2	many	TGTGCCAGTAGGTCGACAGGGGACTCCTATGGCTACACCTTC	CASRSTGDSYGYTF
TRBV6-2/TRBV6-3	.	TRBJ2-1	.	TGTGCCAGCAGACCAACCGCGGTAGTTCGGTACAATGAGCAGTTCTTC	CASRPTAVVRYNEQFF
TRBV5-1	.	TRBJ2-3	.	TGCGCCAGCAGCTTCACCCCAGATACGCAGTATTTT	CASSFTPDTQYF
TRBV11-1	.	TRBJ2-2	few	TGTGCCAGCAGCACAGGGGGGGGAATGACCGGGGAGCTGTTTTTT	CASSTGGGMTGELFF
TRBV20-1	TRBD1	TRBJ1-5	.	TGCAGTGCAGACGGGACAGGTTACAATCAGCCCCAGCATTTT	CSADGTGYNQPQHF
TRBV4-3	.	TRBJ1-6	few	TGCGCCAGCAGCCAAGGACTTATTACGGACAGCGGATCACCCCTCCACTTT	CASSQGLITDSGSPLHF
TRBV6-5	TRBD2	TRBJ2-1	.	TGTGCCAGCAGCTTAATGCGGGGGGGGAGCTCCTACAATGAGCAGTTCTTC	CASSLMRGGSSYNEQFF
TRBV6-2/TRBV6-3	.	TRBJ2-7	few	TGTGCCAGCAGTTACCTTGGACCGATTTCCTACGAGCAGTACTTC	CASSYLGPISYEQYF
TRBV4-3	TRBD2	TRBJ2-3	few	TGCGCCAGCAGCCAAGTGGCTAGCGGGGGCAGCACAGATACGCAGTATTTT	CASSQVASGGSTDTQYF
TRBV29-1	.	TRBJ2-2	few	TGCAGCGTTGAAGAGGGGACCGGGGAGCTGTTTTTT	CSVEEGTGELFF
TRBV12-3/TRBV12-4	TRBD1	TRBJ2-7	many	TGTGCCAGCAGCCACCGGGACAGGGTATACTTC	CASSHRDRVYF
TRBV27	.	TRBJ1-5	few	TGTGCCAGCAGGCCGGGCGTTACAAATCAGCCCCAGCATTTT	CASRPGVTNQPQHF
TRBV28	.	TRBJ1-4	few	TGTGCCAGCACCTCGCCAGGGAATGAAAAACTGTTTTTT	CASTSPGNEKLFF
TRBV10-3	.	TRBJ2-7	.	TGTGCCATCAGTGAAGTTCAGGGATCCCACGAGCAGTACTTC	CAISEVQGSHEQYF
TRBV9	.	TRBJ2-5	few	TGTGCCAGCAGCTTCCGTCAGGGGCAAGAGACCCAGTACTTC	CASSFRQGQETQYF